Detailed here is one TCR beta chain. The data stem from a study of T cell responses to AZD1222 COVID-19 vaccine. Clones were read by immunoSEQ multiplex PCR, and TCRdb kept only the in-frame ones, dropping some. The profile shows about 210,000 clones, 92% of them singletons. Sequences were derived from peripheral blood, sampled on day 0 of AZD1222 vaccination. The TCR sequence derives from an adult in good health.

This chain's CDR3 is CASSPRGSWDSYNEQFF. The CDR3 DNA sequence: TGTGCCAGTAGCCCTCGGGGGAGTTGGGACTCCTACAATGAGCAGTTCTTC. J is TRBJ2-1 and V is TRBV19; a weak D match, TRBD2 (6 bases). Germline loops: CDR1 LNHDA, CDR2 SQIVND (reference sequence). Deletions cut 6 bases from V and 0 bases from J, with 18 bases between. This CDR3 has 17 residues. Looking up the rest from reference TRBV19 and TRBJ2-1 gives the full variable domain: DGGITQSPKYLFRKEGQNVTLSCEQNLNHDAMYWYRQDPGQGLRLIYYSQIVNDFQKGDIAEGYSVSREKKESFPLTVTSAQKNPTAFYLCASSPRGSWDSYNEQFFGPGTRLTVL.